The 31 T cell receptor beta chains given below trace back to one sample, sequenced in a study of CD8 T cells in ankylosing spondylitis. Broader study findings: There was a TCR beta motif, made of several highly homologous variants, that appeared characteristic of ankylosing spondylitis blood.

These receptors have no identified antigens. TCRdb processed the 5' RACE reads anew with MiXCR; each CDR3 protein has one entry. The sample carries some 700,000 distinct CDR3 sequences, under 20% recorded once. Sequencing was carried out using blood, either unsorted or a sorted T cell fraction (not recorded which). These receptors were taken from a male donor with ankylosing spondylitis.

This clonotype was seen more than once but under ten times. The chain carries TRBV20-1 and TRBJ1-5, with no clear D. The CDR3 extends over 17 amino acids. V lost 0 bases, J lost 3 bases, and 18 bases lay in between. CDR1 is DFQATT and CDR2 is SNEGSKA in the germline V gene (reference sequence). In nucleotides, the CDR3 is TGCAGTGCTAGAGATTTAACAGATCTAACCTACAATCAGCCCCAGCATTTT. Translating it yields CSARDLTDLTYNQPQHF.

V gene TRBV28 combines with J gene TRBJ2-5; no firm D call. The CDR3 is 14 residues long. The germline gives CDR1 MDHEN, CDR2 SYDVKM. With 5 bases removed from V and 1 base from J, the gap between germline ends came to 11 bases. The CDR3 DNA sequence: TGTGCCAGCAGTCGGCGGAATTTCCAAGAGACCCAGTACTTC. Translating it yields CASSRRNFQETQYF.

This clonotype was observed a handful of times. The chain recombines TRBV7-2 with TRBJ1-1, with a weak D call TRBD1 (5 bases). The V end was cut by 5 bases, the J end by 11 bases, with 21 bases between. Germline loops: CDR1 SGHTA, CDR2 FQGNSA. The CDR3 totals 14 residues. The CDR3 is CASSLRQPIPGAFF. As DNA, the CDR3 is TGTGCCAGCAGCCTTAGACAGCCTATCCCTGGGGCTTTCTTT.

In this sample, this clonotype turned up a few times. The chain uses TRBV20-1 and TRBJ1-5; 7 nucleotides agree with TRBD1. This CDR3 spans 14 amino acids. CDR1 and CDR2 (germline): DFQATT, SNEGSKA (reference sequence). Losses at the gene ends were 6 bases for V and 5 bases for J; bases not matched to a gene: 10. This CDR3 reads CSAGQRRGDQPQHF. CDR3 in DNA: TGCAGTGCGGGACAGCGCCGGGGGGATCAGCCCCAGCATTTT.

V is TRBV7-2 and J is TRBJ1-4; TRBD1 agrees at 8 bases. The CDR3 runs to 15 residues. V shed 6 bases, J shed 4 bases, and the junction held 7 bases outside the gene matches. Germline CDR1 reads SGHTA; CDR2 reads FQGNSA. CDR3 sequence: CASSYGQGHNEKLFF. CDR3 DNA sequence: TGTGCCAGCAGTTACGGACAGGGACATAATGAAAAACTGTTTTTT.

This clonotype was seen a handful of times. This chain uses TRBV2 with TRBJ2-3; D gene uncertain. The V end was cut by 6 bases, the J end by 0 bases, with 10 bases between. Germline CDR1 and CDR2: SNHLY and FYNNEI. The CDR3 length is 14 residues. CDR3: CASSQNWSTDTQYF. The CDR3, as DNA: TGTGCCAGCAGCCAGAACTGGAGCACAGATACGCAGTATTTT.

This chain uses TRBV29-1 with TRBJ1-3, with no clear D. This CDR3 comprises 16 residues. Per the germline V gene, CDR1 is SQVTM and CDR2 is ANQGSEA. V shed 5 bases and J shed 0 bases, with 17 bases lying between them. The CDR3: CSVTTAGPISGNTIYF. In DNA form, the CDR3 reads TGCAGCGTTACTACTGCAGGACCAATCTCTGGAAACACCATATATTTT.

The chain couples TRBV7-9 to TRBJ1-4, with D perhaps matching TRBD1 (6 bases). The germline V and J ends were trimmed by 4 bases and 5 bases, with 14 bases remaining between them. Germline V gives CDR1 SEHNR, CDR2 FQNEAQ (reference sequence). The CDR3 consists of 15 residues. The CDR3 bases are TGTGCCAGCAGCTCCAGGACAGAGTTCAATGAAAAACTGTTTTTT. It yields the protein CASSSRTEFNEKLFF.

The chain carries TRBV7-2 and TRBJ1-1; weak D call: TRBD1 (6 bases). V shed 5 bases and J shed 5 bases, with 15 bases lying between them. Germline CDR1 SGHTA, CDR2 FQGNSA. The CDR3 totals 14 residues. The CDR3 sequence: CASSRRGAGTEAFF. CDR3 nucleotides: TGTGCCAGCAGCCGGCGGGGGGCAGGTACTGAAGCTTTCTTT.

In its sample, this clonotype was seen many times. V usage is TRBV28 and J usage is TRBJ1-2; 7 nucleotides agree with TRBD1. The CDR3 runs 14 residues. The germline V gene has CDR1 MDHEN and CDR2 SYDVKM. Losses at the gene ends were 4 bases for V and 4 bases for J; bases not matched to a gene: 6. CDR3 loop: CASSSSGTVYGYTF. Here the CDR3 DNA reads TGTGCCAGCAGTTCTTCCGGGACAGTCTATGGCTACACCTTC.

The V and J genes are TRBV20-1 and TRBJ1-1; no definite D call. This CDR3 spans 14 amino acids. Per germline, CDR1 DFQATT and CDR2 SNEGSKA (reference sequence). Trimming pared 0 bases from V and 0 bases from J, leaving 8 bases between. The CDR3 protein is CSARDSRMNTEAFF. As DNA, the CDR3 is TGCAGTGCTAGAGATAGCAGGATGAACACTGAAGCTTTCTTT.

This chain uses TRBV20-1 with TRBJ2-7; TRBD1 is a possible D gene (6 bases). This CDR3 contains 14 residues. Between the trimmed V and J ends, which lost 0 bases and 5 bases, there was a span of 14 bases. The germline gives CDR1 DFQATT, CDR2 SNEGSKA (reference sequence). CDR3 DNA sequence: TGCAGTGCTAGAGATGAACAGGGTATCCACGAGCAGTACTTC. It translates to CSARDEQGIHEQYF.

The rearrangement uses TRBV4-3 and TRBJ2-7, with D unclear. Germline V gene lookup returns CDR1 LGHNA and CDR2 YSLEER. V was shortened by 0 bases and J by 3 bases, with 15 bases between the two germline ends. CDR3 length: 16 residues. CDR3 sequence (DNA): TGCGCCAGCAGCCAAGATTCTACAGCCTCCTTCTACGAGCAGTACTTC. Protein: CASSQDSTASFYEQYF.

The rearrangement uses TRBV29-1 and TRBJ2-2; 8 positions match TRBD1. The germline gives CDR1 SQVTM, CDR2 ANQGSEA. The CDR3 contains 16 residues. Germline trimming cut 4 bases from V and 3 bases from J; bases unmatched to any gene: 10. In DNA form, the CDR3 reads TGCAGCGTTGTCTCCCGGACAGGGCTTGACACCGGGGAGCTGTTTTTT. Amino acid sequence: CSVVSRTGLDTGELFF.

V gene TRBV12-3 or TRBV12-4 combines with J gene TRBJ2-2; D possibly corresponds to TRBD2 (7 bases). The CDR3 totals 15 residues. Trimming took off 1 base at V and 7 bases at J, with 13 bases between the two ends. CDR3 amino acids: CASSLGRGAGGELFF. The CDR3 DNA is TGTGCCAGCAGTTTAGGTCGGGGGGCAGGCGGGGAGCTGTTTTTT.

The gene calls are TRBV7-7 and TRBJ2-1; D not certain. Per the germline V gene, CDR1 is SSHAT and CDR2 is FNYEAQ (reference sequence). Trimming removed 5 bases from V and 2 bases from J, with 10 bases in between. This CDR3 contains 14 residues. The CDR3 spells CASSPLTTYNEQFF. The CDR3 bases are TGTGCCAGCAGCCCCCTCACTACCTACAATGAGCAGTTCTTC.

This clonotype occurred a few times. The V gene is TRBV11-2, the J gene TRBJ2-3, with 8 bases fitting TRBD2. The CDR3 contains 20 residues. V gave up 4 bases and J gave up 1 base; unmatched junction bases: 19. Germline CDR1 reads SGHAT; CDR2 reads FQNNGV. The CDR3 sequence is CASSWPRSSGGSSGTDTQYF. As DNA, the CDR3 is TGTGCCAGCAGCTGGCCCCGATCGAGCGGGGGCTCGTCTGGCACAGATACGCAGTATTTT. The full variable domain, rest sourced from reference TRBV11-2 and TRBJ2-3, is EAGVAQSPRYKIIEKRQSVAFWCNPISGHATLYWYQQILGQGPKLLIQFQNNGVVDDSQLPKDRFSAERLKGVDSTLKIQPAKLEDSAVYLCASSWPRSSGGSSGTDTQYFGPGTRLTVL.

In its sample, this clonotype was seen a few times. V and J are TRBV6-5 and TRBJ1-2; D ambiguous. This CDR3 is 16 amino acids long. Germline V lookup: CDR1 MNHEY, CDR2 SVGAGI. Trimming removed 4 bases from V and 5 bases from J, with 20 bases in between. For the CDR3, the DNA is TGTGCCAGCAGTTCCGGAAAAGGCGCCTCCGGGTATGGCTACACCTTC. Amino acid sequence: CASSSGKGASGYGYTF.

This clonotype was seen a few times. This chain uses TRBV5-1 with TRBJ2-7; 8 bases map to TRBD1. With V trimmed by 4 bases and J by 2 bases, 2 bases remained unmatched. The CDR3 is 13 amino acids. CDR1 and CDR2 from the germline V gene are SGHRS and YFSETQ. Written as DNA, the CDR3 is TGCGCCAGCAGCACGGACAGGGCCTACGAGCAGTACTTC. Translation: CASSTDRAYEQYF. Together with reference TRBV5-1 and TRBJ2-7, the CDR3 gives the full variable domain: KAGVTQTPRYLIKTRGQQVTLSCSPISGHRSVSWYQQTPGQGLQFLFEYFSETQRNKGNFPGRFSGRQFSNSRSEMNVSTLELGDSALYLCASSTDRAYEQYFGPGTRLTVT.

This clonotype was counted only a few times. CDR3 in DNA: TGCAGCGTTGAGGGCGACAGCTATGGAAACACCATATATTTT. Translating it yields CSVEGDSYGNTIYF. The chain couples TRBV29-1 to TRBJ1-3; TRBD1 might be the D (5 bases). V was pared by 3 bases and J by 3 bases, with 12 bases between. The CDR3 is 14 amino acids. CDR1 is SQVTM, CDR2 ANQGSEA, per germline.

This clonotype was recorded many times. The chain uses TRBV29-1 and TRBJ2-4; TRBD1 might be the D (6 bases). Per the germline V gene, CDR1 is SQVTM and CDR2 is ANQGSEA. Trimming took off 6 bases at V and 7 bases at J, with 16 bases between the two ends. The CDR3 runs 13 residues. DNA for the CDR3: TGCAGCGTAAACAGGGCTGGATCGAACATTCAGTACTTC. Its translation: CSVNRAGSNIQYF.

This clonotype was detected only a few times. The chain links TRBV11-2 to TRBJ1-1, with a tentative D call TRBD1 (5 bases). The CDR3 has 12 amino acids. V dropped 8 bases and J dropped 0 bases, with 7 bases sitting between them. Per germline, CDR1 SGHAT and CDR2 FQNNGV. The CDR3 nucleotides read TGTGCCAGCGGGGACCTGAACACTGAAGCTTTCTTT. Encoded protein: CASGDLNTEAFF.

The genes are TRBV5-1 and TRBJ2-1, with TRBD2 matching 12 bases. Germline V gene lookup returns CDR1 SGHRS and CDR2 YFSETQ. J gave up 8 bases and V 0 bases, and 3 bases lay outside the gene matches. This CDR3 spans 15 amino acids. CDR3 region: CASSLGTSGNDEQFF. The CDR3 region has the DNA TGCGCCAGCAGCTTGGGGACTAGCGGGAACGATGAGCAGTTCTTC.

This sequence joins TRBV7-3 and TRBJ2-1; D may correspond to TRBD1 or TRBD2 (5 bases each). This CDR3 region has 15 residues. Trimming pared 2 bases from V and 3 bases from J, leaving 11 bases between. In germline, CDR1 is SGHTA, CDR2 FQGTGA. The CDR3 is CASSLALGDYNEQFF. The CDR3, as DNA: TGTGCCAGCAGCTTAGCACTAGGGGACTACAATGAGCAGTTCTTC.

This clonotype has just a few counts. V and J are TRBV29-1 and TRBJ1-2; 10 bases are a match to TRBD1. The V and J ends lost 4 bases and 4 bases, in that order; junction bases with no gene match: 6. The V gene's germline CDR1 is SQVTM and CDR2 ANQGSEA. The CDR3 has 14 residues. CDR3 sequence: CSVGDRGPSYGYTF. For the CDR3, the DNA is TGCAGCGTTGGGGACAGGGGTCCTTCCTATGGCTACACCTTC.

The V and J genes are TRBV4-1 and TRBJ2-3; D is unclear. The length of the CDR3 is 16 residues. Germline lookup yields CDR1 MGHRA and CDR2 YSYEKL. Trimming left V 0 bases short and J 4 bases short, with 14 bases between. CDR3 DNA: TGCGCCAGCAGCCAAGAAGCGCTAAGGGTCGCAGATACGCAGTATTTT. Translated: CASSQEALRVADTQYF.

This clonotype has ten or more counts. The J gene is TRBJ2-7, the V gene TRBV27; TRBD2 matches 11 bases. Looked up from germline, CDR1 is MNHEY and CDR2 is SMNVEV (reference sequence). CDR3 length equals 13 residues. J gave up 3 bases and V 11 bases, and 6 bases lay outside the gene matches. The chain's CDR3 is CASRGTSGYEQYF. The CDR3 DNA follows: TGTGCCTCAAGGGGGACTAGCGGCTACGAGCAGTACTTC.

In this sample, this clonotype turned up a few times. This chain uses TRBV20-1 with TRBJ2-7, with no clear D. This CDR3 comprises 15 residues. Trimming pared 3 bases from V and 0 bases from J, leaving 15 bases between. Looked up from germline, CDR1 is DFQATT and CDR2 is SNEGSKA (reference sequence). DNA for the CDR3: TGCAGTGCTAGGGGCCACCTTACTAACTCCTACGAGCAGTACTTC. It yields the protein CSARGHLTNSYEQYF.

The rearrangement uses TRBV2 and TRBJ1-6, with unresolved D. V was cut by 11 bases and J by 5 bases, with 16 bases left in between. The CDR3 runs to 14 residues. The germline CDR1 and CDR2 sequences are SNHLY and FYNNEI. CDR3 sequence (DNA): TGTGCCTCCCGACGAGGGCACCATAATTCACCCCTCCACTTT. It encodes CASRRGHHNSPLHF.

The rearrangement links TRBV12-3 or TRBV12-4 to TRBJ2-1; TRBD2 is a possible D gene (6 bases). The V end was cut by 10 bases, the J end by 3 bases, with 16 bases between. This CDR3 spans 14 amino acids. In DNA, the CDR3 is TGTGCCACCTCGGGGAGGCCCTTCTACAATGAGCAGTTCTTC. This translates into CATSGRPFYNEQFF.

The chain uses TRBV28 and TRBJ1-2; no definite D call. Germline V gene data show CDR1 as MDHEN and CDR2 as SYDVKM. The CDR3 is 17 residues long. The V end was cut by 2 bases, the J end by 4 bases, with 20 bases between. The CDR3 DNA sequence: TGTGCCAGCAGTTTAGGCAGTAGCCCGCTCTCTATCTATGGCTACACCTTC. It translates to CASSLGSSPLSIYGYTF.